One sample yielded the 32 T cell receptor beta chains listed below, sequenced in a study of blood T cell repertoires in COVID-19. Libraries were prepared by immunoSEQ multiplex PCR; TCRdb keeps only in-frame clonotypes and omits some of them. The data show tens of thousands of clones, about 90% seen once. The sequencing input was peripheral blood. The receptors were sampled from a man older than 75 in a cohort sampled during active COVID-19.

This clone came up once. V is TRBV6-5 and J is TRBJ2-7, with 8 nucleotides matching TRBD2. The germline CDR1 and CDR2 sequences are MNHEY and SVGAGI. The ends lost 0 bases at V and 0 bases at J; junction bases unmatched: 4. The CDR3 length is 16 residues. The CDR3 reads CASSYSIAGPSYEQYF. Here the CDR3 DNA reads TGTGCCAGCAGTTACTCCATAGCGGGACCCTCCTACGAGCAGTACTTC.

V usage is TRBV5-4 and J usage is TRBJ2-1; 14 nucleotides agree with TRBD2. Trimming took 4 bases from V and 0 from J; bases not matched to a gene: 6. CDR3 length: 18 amino acids. The germline V gene has CDR1 SGHNT and CDR2 YYREEE (reference sequence). The CDR3 spells CASSRGTSGSGSYNEQFF. Written as DNA, the CDR3 is TGTGCCAGCAGCCGAGGGACTAGCGGGAGCGGCTCCTACAATGAGCAGTTCTTC. Full variable domain (missing parts from reference TRBV5-4 and TRBJ2-1): ETGVTQSPTHLIKTRGQQVTLRCSSQSGHNTVSWYQQALGQGPQFIFQYYREEENGRGNFPPRFSGLQFPNYSSELNVNALELDDSALYLCASSRGTSGSGSYNEQFFGPGTRLTVL.

The chain employs TRBV18 and TRBJ2-6, with 11 bases aligning to TRBD2. Germline V lookup: CDR1 KGHSH, CDR2 LQKENI. CDR3 length equals 19 residues. J gave up 3 bases and V 3 bases, and 10 bases lay outside the gene matches. The CDR3 DNA is TGTGCCAGCTCACCGCCTAGCGGGGGGCCAGTAGGTGGGGCCAACGTCCTGACTTTC. Its translation: CASSPPSGGPVGGANVLTF. Using reference TRBV18 and TRBJ2-6 for the parts outside the CDR3, the full variable domain is NAGVMQNPRHLVRRRGQEARLRCSPMKGHSHVYWYRQLPEEGLKFMVYLQKENIIDESGMPKERFSAEFPKEGPSILRIQQVVRGDSAAYFCASSPPSGGPVGGANVLTFGAGSRLTVL.

The V and J genes are TRBV29-1 and TRBJ2-1, with D possibly TRBD2 on 6 matching bases. Trimming shortened V by 7 bases and J by 6 bases, and 10 bases separated the two germline ends. The CDR3 has 11 residues. The V gene's germline CDR1 is SQVTM and CDR2 ANQGSEA. CDR3 DNA sequence: TGCAGCGCCGCGACTAGCAATGAGCAGTTCTTC. Its translation is CSAATSNEQFF.

The chain combines TRBV13 with TRBJ2-1, with TRBD2 matching over 7 bases. V lost 3 bases, J lost 0 bases, and 5 bases stayed unmatched. CDR1 PRHDT and CDR2 FYEKMQ come from the germline V gene (reference sequence). This CDR3 has 16 residues. The CDR3 region has the DNA TGTGCCAGCAGCTTCGGGGAGCGGGGCTCCTACAATGAGCAGTTCTTC. Protein: CASSFGERGSYNEQFF.

This chain uses TRBV30 with TRBJ1-2; TRBD1 matches at 10 bases. Germline CDR1 is GTSNPN and CDR2 is SVGIG (reference sequence). V lost 3 bases, J lost 4 bases, and 5 bases stayed unmatched. This CDR3 spans 14 amino acids. The CDR3 loop reads CAWRGQGPLYGYTF. The DNA of the CDR3 is TGTGCCTGGAGGGGACAGGGGCCGCTCTATGGCTACACCTTC. The full variable domain, in which reference TRBV30 and TRBJ1-2 provide the parts outside the CDR3, is SQTIHQWPATLVQPVGSPLSLECTVEGTSNPNLYWYRQAAGRGLQLLFYSVGIGQISSEVPQNLSASRPQDRQFILSSKKLLLSDSGFYLCAWRGQGPLYGYTFGSGTRLTVV.

The rearrangement links TRBV30 to TRBJ1-4; D is possibly TRBD1 (5 bases). The germline V gene has CDR1 GTSNPN and CDR2 SVGIG (reference sequence). The CDR3 has 14 residues. Trimming took off 2 bases at V and 4 bases at J, with 11 bases between the two ends. The CDR3 DNA reads as TGTGCCTGGAGTTCCAGACAGTATAATGAAAAACTGTTTTTT. Translation: CAWSSRQYNEKLFF.

The CDR3 DNA reads as TGTGCCAGCAGCCTCTCCAGGAGCACAGATACGCAGTATTTT. Translation gives CASSLSRSTDTQYF. This chain uses TRBV7-8 with TRBJ2-3; no reliable D call. The germline V and J ends were trimmed by 5 bases and 0 bases, with 9 bases remaining between them. This CDR3 is 14 amino acids long. Per germline, CDR1 SGHVS and CDR2 FQNEAQ.

This chain joins TRBV7-9 and TRBJ1-1, with D hard to call. V dropped 1 base and J dropped 4 bases, with 4 bases sitting between them. CDR3 length equals 12 residues. Germline V gene lookup returns CDR1 SEHNR and CDR2 FQNEAQ (reference sequence). CDR3 DNA sequence: TGTGCCAGCAGCTTAGGGAGCACTGAAGCTTTCTTT. It yields the protein CASSLGSTEAFF. The full variable domain, completed using reference TRBV7-9 and TRBJ1-1, is DTGVSQNPRHKITKRGQNVTFRCDPISEHNRLYWYRQTLGQGPEFLTYFQNEAQLEKSRLLSDRFSAERPKGSFSTLEIQRTEQGDSAMYLCASSLGSTEAFFGQGTRLTVV.

This chain links TRBV15 with TRBJ2-1; 7 bases line up with TRBD1. The germline CDR1 and CDR2 sequences are LNHNV and YYDKDF (reference sequence). V gave up 5 bases and J gave up 7 bases; unmatched junction bases: 11. The CDR3 sequence is 15 residues long. CDR3 sequence (DNA): TGTGCCACCAGCGGACGGGACAGAGGGTCAAATGAGCAGTTCTTC. Translation gives CATSGRDRGSNEQFF.

The V call is TRBV19, the J call TRBJ1-5; D is undetermined. V was trimmed by 5 bases and J by 3 bases, leaving 8 bases between them. The germline V gene encodes CDR1 LNHDA and CDR2 SQIVND (reference sequence). This CDR3 comprises 13 residues. The CDR3 reads CASSREDNQPQHF. In nucleotides, the CDR3 is TGTGCCAGTAGTCGGGAGGACAATCAGCCCCAGCATTTT.

The J gene is TRBJ2-3, the V gene TRBV18; the D is unclear. Trimming took off 5 bases at V and 4 bases at J, with 19 bases between the two ends. This CDR3 has 16 amino acids. Germline V gene data show CDR1 as KGHSH and CDR2 as LQKENI. CDR3 protein: CASSRYSETLSDTQYF. The CDR3 DNA sequence: TGTGCCAGCTCAAGGTACAGTGAGACGTTATCAGATACGCAGTATTTT.

The chain links TRBV12-3 or TRBV12-4 to TRBJ1-2, with no clear D. V lost 5 bases and J lost 7, with 8 bases in between. The CDR3 is made up of 11 amino acids. The CDR3 region has the DNA TGTGCCAGCAGTGCAGGAGGTGGCTACACCTTC. Translated: CASSAGGGYTF.

This chain's CDR3 is CASRRGQGNNYEQYF. The CDR3 coding sequence is TGTGCCAGCAGGAGAGGACAGGGGAATAACTACGAGCAGTACTTC. The V gene is TRBV6-5, the J gene TRBJ2-7; TRBD1 matches 9 bases. V was pared by 6 bases and J by 3 bases, with 9 bases of the junction left unmatched. Germline lookup yields CDR1 MNHEY and CDR2 SVGAGI. The CDR3 sequence is 15 residues long.

The V gene is TRBV5-1, the J gene TRBJ2-7; the match to TRBD2 covers 11 bases. The J segment lost 4 bases and the V segment lost 0 bases, leaving 6 bases of the junction unmatched. The V gene's germline CDR1 is SGHRS and CDR2 YFSETQ. The CDR3 covers 16 residues. CDR3 residues: CASSLDLAGGPYEQYF. The CDR3 bases are TGCGCCAGCAGCTTGGATTTAGCGGGAGGGCCGTACGAGCAGTACTTC.

V is TRBV6-4 and J is TRBJ1-3; TRBD1 matches 8 bases. V lost 5 bases, J lost 2 bases, and 5 bases stayed unmatched. Germline V gives CDR1 MRHNA, CDR2 SNTAGT. The CDR3 totals 15 residues. The CDR3 loop reads CASSRGTGPGNTIYF. The CDR3 coding sequence is TGTGCCAGCAGTAGAGGGACAGGCCCTGGAAACACCATATATTTT.

This sequence joins TRBV6-4 and TRBJ2-2; maybe TRBD1 (7 bases). Between the trimmed V and J ends, which lost 5 bases and 4 bases, there was a span of 14 bases. Germline CDR1 is MRHNA and CDR2 is SNTAGT. The CDR3 extends over 15 amino acids. As DNA, the CDR3 is TGTGCCAGCAGTTCCCAGGGGGGAAGCACCGGGGAGCTGTTTTTT. It is translated as CASSSQGGSTGELFF.

Concerning this clone itself: Other DNA sequences in the sample encode the same CDR3. The chain has TRBV10-3 and TRBJ1-1, with D perhaps matching TRBD1 (6 bases). Deletions cut 9 bases from V and 3 bases from J, with 14 bases between. Germline V gene data show CDR1 as ENHRY and CDR2 as SYGVKD. The CDR3 has 13 amino acids. CDR3 residues: CAISGGQDTEAFF. In nucleotides, the CDR3 is TGTGCCATTTCGGGGGGGCAGGACACTGAAGCTTTCTTT.

The chain recombines TRBV3-1 (or the pseudogene TRBV3-2) with TRBJ2-2, with D possibly being TRBD2 (5 bases). V lost 2 bases to trimming and J lost 6 bases, with 13 bases between them. The germline V gene encodes CDR1 LGHDT and CDR2 YNNKEL (reference sequence). This CDR3 spans 15 amino acids. The CDR3 region is CASSQRGGGAGELFF. CDR3 in DNA: TGTGCCAGCAGCCAACGGGGTGGTGGTGCCGGGGAGCTGTTTTTT.

This clone was counted a few times. The rearrangement uses TRBV13 and TRBJ2-2; the D is unclear. The ends were cut back, 4 bases at V and 3 bases at J, with 18 bases in the middle. In germline, CDR1 is PRHDT, CDR2 FYEKMQ (reference sequence). The CDR3 loop spans 17 amino acids. DNA of the CDR3: TGTGCCAGCAGCTCACATACCCCACCCCAAGACACCGGGGAGCTGTTTTTT. Its protein is CASSSHTPPQDTGELFF.

The gene calls are TRBV5-1 and TRBJ2-3; TRBD1 matches at 9 bases. After removal of 5 bases from V and 4 bases from J, the junction contained 8 bases not matched to a gene. From germline, CDR1 is SGHRS and CDR2 YFSETQ. The CDR3 is 15 residues long. The CDR3 loop is CASSPWGQGADTQYF. Written as DNA, the CDR3 is TGCGCCAGCAGTCCTTGGGGACAGGGCGCAGATACGCAGTATTTT.

CDR3 region: CASSRTGRSYEQYF. The CDR3 region has the DNA TGTGCCAGCAGTAGGACAGGTCGCAGCTACGAGCAGTACTTC. The chain couples TRBV2 to TRBJ2-7, with 7 bases lining up with TRBD1. J gave up 3 bases and V 5 bases, and 7 bases lay outside the gene matches. There are 14 residues in the CDR3. Per germline, CDR1 SNHLY and CDR2 FYNNEI.

The genes are TRBV7-9 and TRBJ2-3, with a tentative D call TRBD1 (5 bases). Looked up from germline, CDR1 is SEHNR and CDR2 is FQNEAQ (reference sequence). This CDR3 is 14 amino acids long. V shed 5 bases and J shed 1 base, with 10 bases lying between them. CDR3 residues: CASSQGVGTDTQYF. The CDR3, as DNA: TGTGCCAGCAGCCAAGGGGTAGGCACAGATACGCAGTATTTT.

V is TRBV19 and J is TRBJ1-2, with 9 bases identical to TRBD1. J lost 7 bases, V lost 5 bases, and 5 bases had no gene match. The CDR3 has 13 amino acids. Germline V gene lookup returns CDR1 LNHDA and CDR2 SQIVND (reference sequence). This chain's CDR3 is CASSLDRGAGYTF. DNA of the CDR3: TGTGCCAGTAGTCTGGACAGGGGAGCTGGCTACACCTTC.

V is TRBV9 and J is TRBJ2-1; 7 positions agree with TRBD2. The CDR3 has 15 residues. The V gene's germline CDR1 is SGDLS and CDR2 YYNGEE. V was clipped by 4 bases and J by 1 base; unmatched bases: 5. For the CDR3, the DNA is TGTGCCAGCAGCTCAGCGGGAAGGTCCTACAATGAGCAGTTCTTC. Translated, it gives CASSSAGRSYNEQFF.

The rearrangement links TRBV7-3 to TRBJ2-5, with 8 bases fitting TRBD2. Germline trimming cut 4 bases from V and 4 bases from J; bases unmatched to any gene: 5. There are 14 residues in the CDR3. CDR1 is SGHTA, CDR2 FQGTGA, per germline. The CDR3 spells CASSSGLGRETQYF. The CDR3 nucleotides are TGTGCCAGCAGCTCGGGACTAGGGCGAGAGACCCAGTACTTC. Full variable domain (remainder filled in from reference TRBV7-3 and TRBJ2-5): GAGVSQTPSNKVTEKGKYVELRCDPISGHTALYWYRQSLGQGPEFLIYFQGTGAADDSGLPNDRFFAVRPEGSVSTLKIQRTERGDSAVYLCASSSGLGRETQYFGPGTRLLVL.

This rearrangement joins TRBV19 to TRBJ1-3, with D possibly being TRBD1 (6 bases). Trimming pared 6 bases from V and 0 bases from J, leaving 9 bases between. Germline-derived CDR1 and CDR2 are LNHDA and SQIVND (reference sequence). The CDR3 covers 14 residues. CDR3 sequence (DNA): TGTGCCAGTAGAACAGGGTACTCTGGAAACACCATATATTTT. This gives the protein CASRTGYSGNTIYF.

Here the CDR3 reads CASSLRGANTEAFF. CDR3 in DNA: TGCGCCAGCAGCTTGCGGGGGGCGAACACTGAAGCTTTCTTT. The J gene is TRBJ1-1, the V gene TRBV5-1; a weak D match, TRBD1 (6 bases). Trimming shortened V by 1 base and J by 1 base, and 8 bases separated the two germline ends. The germline gives CDR1 SGHRS, CDR2 YFSETQ. The CDR3 spans 14 residues.

The chain is built from TRBV30 and TRBJ1-1; 7 bases line up with TRBD1. The CDR3 loop spans 13 amino acids. CDR1 and CDR2 (germline): GTSNPN, SVGIG (reference sequence). J lost 5 bases, V lost 2 bases, and 5 bases had no gene match. For the CDR3, the DNA is TGTGCCTGGAGTTCGCAGGGGGAGACTGAAGCTTTCTTT. It yields the protein CAWSSQGETEAFF.

The gene calls are TRBV6-5 and TRBJ1-1; no clear D gene. Trimming took off 4 bases at V and 4 bases at J, with 7 bases between the two ends. In germline, CDR1 is MNHEY, CDR2 SVGAGI. The CDR3 sequence is 12 residues long. CDR3 protein: CASSSGATEAFF. The CDR3 DNA reads TGTGCCAGCAGTTCAGGTGCCACTGAAGCTTTCTTT.

The CDR3 DNA follows: TGTGCCAGCAGCATCCAGGGACTCACCGGGGAGCTGTTTTTT. It yields the protein CASSIQGLTGELFF. This chain connects TRBV7-3 to TRBJ2-2; tentatively, D is TRBD2 (6 bases). Germline CDR1 is SGHTA and CDR2 is FQGTGA. The CDR3 has 14 amino acids. V lost 5 bases and J lost 4, with 11 bases in between.

The CDR3 here is CASRRQGFNYGYTF. CDR3 nucleotides: TGTGCCAGCCGGAGACAGGGATTTAACTATGGCTACACCTTC. The chain joins TRBV2 to TRBJ1-2; 7 bases map to TRBD1. Germline values: CDR1 SNHLY, CDR2 FYNNEI. V dropped 8 bases and J dropped 1; count of bases not matched to a gene: 7. The CDR3 loop spans 14 amino acids.